Listed here are 4 T cell receptor beta chains from one sample, sequenced in a study of blood T cell repertoires in COVID-19. Generated by immunoSEQ multiplex PCR, the TCRdb table keeps only in-frame clones and is missing some. The table has 150,000 or so clones, roughly 90% seen once; the top ten hold about 4.4%. The sequencing sample was made of peripheral blood. Source of these receptors: a man between 60 and 75 years old with COVID-19, enrolled during active disease.

This rearrangement joins TRBV6-4 to TRBJ1-6; TRBD1 matches at 10 bases. Losses at the gene ends were 6 bases for V and 8 bases for J; bases not matched to a gene: 4. CDR1 is MRHNA and CDR2 is SNTAGT in the germline V gene. This CDR3 spans 14 amino acids. CDR3 residues: CASRPDRGDSPLHF. The CDR3 nucleotides read TGTGCCAGCAGGCCGGACAGGGGGGATTCACCCCTCCACTTT.

This clone has just one count. The rearrangement joins TRBV11-2 to TRBJ2-3; 8 positions match TRBD2. Losses at the gene ends were 7 bases for V and 5 bases for J; bases not matched to a gene: 11. CDR3 size: 15 residues. Germline values: CDR1 SGHAT, CDR2 FQNNGV. CDR3 residues: CASTPSGPGLDTQYF. Written as DNA, the CDR3 is TGTGCCAGCACCCCTAGCGGGCCCGGATTAGATACGCAGTATTTT.

This clone has more than one count but fewer than ten. The V call is TRBV2, the J call TRBJ1-3; the match to TRBD1 covers 8 bases. The CDR3 runs to 18 residues. In germline, CDR1 is SNHLY, CDR2 FYNNEI. CDR3 coding DNA: TGTGCTAAAAGGGGGAAGGACAGGGCCGACTCCTCTGGAAACACCATATATTTT. It codes for CAKRGKDRADSSGNTIYF.

This clone was detected only once. V gene TRBV4-2 combines with J gene TRBJ2-1; perhaps TRBD2 as D (5 bases). This CDR3 is 15 amino acids long. In germline, CDR1 is LGHNA, CDR2 YNFKEQ. V shed 1 base and J shed 2 bases, with 9 bases lying between them. The CDR3 spells CASSQGTGTYNEQFF. DNA of the CDR3: TGTGCCAGCAGCCAAGGGACCGGGACCTACAATGAGCAGTTCTTC.